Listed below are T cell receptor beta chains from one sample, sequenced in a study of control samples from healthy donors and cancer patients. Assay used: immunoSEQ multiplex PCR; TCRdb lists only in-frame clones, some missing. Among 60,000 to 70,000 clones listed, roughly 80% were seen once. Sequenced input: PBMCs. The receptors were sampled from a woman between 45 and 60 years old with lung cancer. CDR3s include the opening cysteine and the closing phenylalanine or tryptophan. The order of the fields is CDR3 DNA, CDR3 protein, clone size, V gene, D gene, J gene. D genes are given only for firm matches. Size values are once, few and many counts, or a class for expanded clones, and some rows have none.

DNA: TGTGCCAGCAAAGGACGAGGGGGGCCGGGGGCTGGAAACACCATATATTTT; CDR3: CASKGRGGPGAGNTIYF; size: .; V: TRBV27; D: .; J: TRBJ1-3
DNA: TGTGCCAGCAGCTCCGCCGGGACAGCTAACTATGGCTACACCTTC; CDR3: CASSSAGTANYGYTF; size: .; V: TRBV7-3; D: TRBD1; J: TRBJ1-2
DNA: TGTGCTAGTGGTTTGACAGGGGGCACCGGGGAGCTGTTTTTT; CDR3: CASGLTGGTGELFF; size: .; V: TRBV12-5; D: TRBD1; J: TRBJ2-2
DNA: TGTGCCAGCGAGAGGGGGTTCGGCTACACCTTC; CDR3: CASERGFGYTF; size: .; V: TRBV9; D: .; J: TRBJ1-2
DNA: TGTGCCAGCAGTTACAGCGGGGTACACACTGAAGCTTTCTTT; CDR3: CASSYSGVHTEAFF; size: once; V: TRBV6-2/TRBV6-3; D: .; J: TRBJ1-1
DNA: TGCAGCGTTTGGTCAGGGTCCTTGAACACTGAAGCTTTCTTT; CDR3: CSVWSGSLNTEAFF; size: .; V: TRBV29-1; D: .; J: TRBJ1-1
DNA: TGTGCCAGCAGTTTAGCCGCGGCGGGGGGGCCCCTCTACAATGAGCAGTTCTTC; CDR3: CASSLAAAGGPLYNEQFF; size: .; V: TRBV28; D: TRBD2; J: TRBJ2-1
DNA: TGTGCCAGCAGCTCCCTCTGGACAGGGGGTCCGGGAATGAACACTGAAGCTTTCTTT; CDR3: CASSSLWTGGPGMNTEAFF; size: once; V: TRBV7-9; D: TRBD1; J: TRBJ1-1
DNA: TGTGCCAGCAGCCCTACCGACACCGGGGCCTACAATGAGCAGTTCTTC; CDR3: CASSPTDTGAYNEQFF; size: once; V: TRBV11-2; D: .; J: TRBJ2-1
DNA: TGTGCCAGCAGCTTAGGAGTTAATTCACCCCTCCACTTT; CDR3: CASSLGVNSPLHF; size: .; V: TRBV7-9; D: .; J: TRBJ1-6
DNA: TGTGCCAGCAGCCGCGGGGGGGCCGAAGGTGAGCAGTTCTTC; CDR3: CASSRGGAEGEQFF; size: .; V: TRBV7-3; D: TRBD2; J: TRBJ2-1
DNA: TGCACCAGCAGCCAAGATCGGCAGGGAGCTTTCTTT; CDR3: CTSSQDRQGAFF; size: once; V: TRBV1; D: .; J: TRBJ1-1
DNA: TGTGCCAGCAGTTCCCGACAGGACCCAACTAATGAAAAACTGTTTTTT; CDR3: CASSSRQDPTNEKLFF; size: .; V: TRBV28; D: .; J: TRBJ1-4
DNA: TGTGCCAGCTCACCAAGTTTTCCGAACACCGGGGAGCTGTTTTTT; CDR3: CASSPSFPNTGELFF; size: .; V: TRBV18; D: .; J: TRBJ2-2
DNA: TGTGCCAGCAGCTTAGGCTCAGATCAGGGAAACACCATATATTTT; CDR3: CASSLGSDQGNTIYF; size: .; V: TRBV11-3; D: .; J: TRBJ1-3
DNA: TGTGCCAGCAGTTTACGGCCAGTGAACACTGAAGCTTTCTTT; CDR3: CASSLRPVNTEAFF; size: .; V: TRBV27; D: .; J: TRBJ1-1
DNA: TGTGCCACCAGTGACACGGACAGGGAAGGATGGGGCTACACCTTC; CDR3: CATSDTDREGWGYTF; size: .; V: TRBV24-1; D: TRBD1; J: TRBJ1-2
DNA: TGTGCCAGCAGTTCAGGGGCTTCGGGAAACACCATATATTTT; CDR3: CASSSGASGNTIYF; size: .; V: TRBV6-5; D: .; J: TRBJ1-3
DNA: TGTGCCAGCAGCCAATTAACAGACTATGGCTACACCTTC; CDR3: CASSQLTDYGYTF; size: .; V: TRBV16; D: .; J: TRBJ1-2
DNA: TGTGCCAGCAGCTTATATCTGAATGAGCAGTTCTTC; CDR3: CASSLYLNEQFF; size: .; V: TRBV7-9; D: .; J: TRBJ2-1
DNA: TGCGCCAGCAGTCGCCCGACCAGGTTGGGGTATTTT; CDR3: CASSRPTRLGYF; size: .; V: TRBV23-1; D: .; J: TRBJ2-3
DNA: TGTGCCAGCAGCTTAGTCCCTCGGGGTCCGGTACACTTC; CDR3: CASSLVPRGPVHF; size: .; V: TRBV11-1; D: .; J: TRBJ2-4